The source of this T cell receptor beta chain is a study of blood T cells in healthy people across ages. The germline V gene encodes CDR1 KGHDR and CDR2 SFDVKD. The V and J ends lost 4 bases and 4 bases, in that order; junction bases with no gene match: 9. The CDR3 extends over 16 amino acids. A second PCR, run for about 6 to 11 cycles, used a sample-barcoded 5' primer plus a J-beta primer mix. TCRdb passed the 5' RACE reads through MiXCR, listing each CDR3 protein once. The sample has roughly 800,000 distinct CDR3 sequences, less than 70% seen once; the top ten hold approximately 40%. This receptor was obtained from a man aged 80 or over in good health. The sequenced material came from blood. V usage is TRBV24-1 and J usage is TRBJ2-1, with 7 nucleotides matching TRBD2. The CDR3 nucleotides read TGTGCCACCAGTGACCCTTTAGCGGGTGCTTACAATGAGCAGTTCTTC. This codes for CATSDPLAGAYNEQFF.